Sequencing of this TCR beta chain was carried out in a study of vaccination and CD4 T cells after COVID-19. Turning to the study itself: Overlapping spike pools from SARS-CoV-2 and HCoV-NL63, HCoV-OC43 and HCoV-229E served as culture stimuli. Control cultures used a CEFX viral epitope pool, an HIV-1 Nef peptide pool, or no peptide.

The germline gives CDR1 SGHTA, CDR2 FQGTGA. The length of the CDR3 is 15 residues. J lost 8 bases, V lost 4 bases, and 9 bases had no gene match. Treatment: roughly nine-day PBMC culture with coronavirus spike peptide pools or control peptides (ViraFEST assay). Researchers collected the unexposed donor's CD4+ T cells before the COVID-19 pandemic (2011-2018). Comment on this clonotype: Its antigen is undetermined.

CD4+ T cells that had been cultured provided DNA sequenced with the Oncomine TCR Beta short-read assay. From CD4+ T cells that had been cultured, genomic DNA was extracted. TCRdb analysed the PCR reads with MiXCR anew, one entry per CDR3 protein. In the table there are some 8,600 distinct CDR3 sequences, approximately 38% of which are singletons. This receptor was obtained from a human donor in good health. V gene TRBV7-3 combines with J gene TRBJ2-1; 9 bases are a match to TRBD2. The sequenced material came from CD4+ T cells from blood, cultured in vitro. The CDR3 coding sequence is TGTGCCAGCAGCTCAGGGGCTAGCGGGAACCATGAGCAGTTCTTC. Translated, it gives CASSSGASGNHEQFF.